This TCR beta chain was obtained from a study of Graves' ophthalmopathy and Graves' hyperthyroidism. Study-wide points: Blood also harbored most expanded thyroid clonotypes above 0.001 frequency.

CDR3 length: 14 amino acids. Germline assignment: CDR1 SNHLY and CDR2 FYNNEI. V lost 6 bases and J lost 7; bases outside the gene matches: 8. There are many counts of this clonotype. Its antigen remains unknown. Patients in the hyperthyroidism group, adults aged 18 to 65, were newly diagnosed, under 2 months' duration. The TCR beta CDR3 regions underwent amplification from RNA transcripts. RT-PCR was first run with HTBI primers, then multiplex PCR in a second round. Each CDR3 protein is one row after TCRdb ran MiXCR on the multiplex PCR reads. The sample lists around 590,000 distinct CDR3 sequences, roughly 40% occurring once.

The sequencing sample was made of peripheral blood or thyroid tissue (not recorded which). The chain links TRBV2 to TRBJ1-4; 7 positions agree with TRBD1. This TCR came from an adult man with Graves' hyperthyroidism. Here the CDR3 reads CASRYRGGVEKLFF. DNA for the CDR3: TGTGCCAGCAGGTACAGGGGTGGGGTTGAAAAACTGTTTTTT.